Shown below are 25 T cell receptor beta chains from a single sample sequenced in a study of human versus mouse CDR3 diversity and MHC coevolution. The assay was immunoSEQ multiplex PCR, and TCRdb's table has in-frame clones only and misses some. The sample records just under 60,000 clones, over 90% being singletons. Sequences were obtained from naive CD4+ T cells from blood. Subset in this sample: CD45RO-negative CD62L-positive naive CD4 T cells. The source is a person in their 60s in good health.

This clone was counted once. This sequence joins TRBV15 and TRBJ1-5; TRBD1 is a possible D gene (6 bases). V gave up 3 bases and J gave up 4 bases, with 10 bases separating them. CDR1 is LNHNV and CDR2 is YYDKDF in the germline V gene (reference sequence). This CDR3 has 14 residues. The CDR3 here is CATSRDSENQPQHF. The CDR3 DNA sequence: TGTGCCACCAGCAGGGACAGCGAGAATCAGCCCCAGCATTTT.

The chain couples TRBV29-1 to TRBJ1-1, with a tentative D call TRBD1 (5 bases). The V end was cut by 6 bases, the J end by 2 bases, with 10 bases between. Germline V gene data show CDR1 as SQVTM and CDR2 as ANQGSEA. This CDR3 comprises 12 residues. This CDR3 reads CSVLTVNTEAFF. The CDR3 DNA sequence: TGCAGCGTCCTGACAGTTAACACTGAAGCTTTCTTT. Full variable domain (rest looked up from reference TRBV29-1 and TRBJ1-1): SAVISQKPSRDICQRGTSLTIQCQVDSQVTMMFWYRQQPGQSLTLIATANQGSEATYESGFVIDKFPISRPNLTFSTLTVSNMSPEDSSIYLCSVLTVNTEAFFGQGTRLTVV.

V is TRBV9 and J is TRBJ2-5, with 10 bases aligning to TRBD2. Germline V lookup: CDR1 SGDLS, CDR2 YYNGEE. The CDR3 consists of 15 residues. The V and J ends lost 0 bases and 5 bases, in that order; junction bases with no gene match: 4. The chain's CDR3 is CASSVEAGGPETQYF. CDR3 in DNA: TGTGCCAGCAGCGTAGAAGCGGGAGGGCCGGAGACCCAGTACTTC.

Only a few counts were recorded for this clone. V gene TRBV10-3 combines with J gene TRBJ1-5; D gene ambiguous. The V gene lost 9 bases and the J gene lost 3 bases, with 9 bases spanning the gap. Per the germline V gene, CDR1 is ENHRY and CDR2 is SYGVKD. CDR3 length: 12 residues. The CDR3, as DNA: TGTGCCATGTCAAGCTACAATCAGCCCCAGCATTTT. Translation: CAMSSYNQPQHF.

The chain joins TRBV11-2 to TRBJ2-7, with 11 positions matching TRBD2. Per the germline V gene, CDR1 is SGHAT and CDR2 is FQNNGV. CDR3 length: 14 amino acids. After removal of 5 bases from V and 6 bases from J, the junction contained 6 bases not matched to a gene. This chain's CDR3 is CASSPTGTSGEQYF. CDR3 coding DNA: TGTGCCAGCAGCCCCACAGGGACTAGCGGCGAGCAGTACTTC.

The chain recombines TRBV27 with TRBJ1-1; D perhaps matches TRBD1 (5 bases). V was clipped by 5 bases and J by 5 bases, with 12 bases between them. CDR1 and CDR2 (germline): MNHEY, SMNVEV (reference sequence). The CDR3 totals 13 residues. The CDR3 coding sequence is TGTGCCAGCAGTAGGGCAGGGTTGACTGAAGCTTTCTTT. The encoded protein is CASSRAGLTEAFF.

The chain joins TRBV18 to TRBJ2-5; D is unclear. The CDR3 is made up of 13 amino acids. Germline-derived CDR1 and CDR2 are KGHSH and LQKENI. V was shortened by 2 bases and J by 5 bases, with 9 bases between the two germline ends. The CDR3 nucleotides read TGTGCCAGCTCACCAAGTAGCACGGAGACCCAGTACTTC. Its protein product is CASSPSSTETQYF.

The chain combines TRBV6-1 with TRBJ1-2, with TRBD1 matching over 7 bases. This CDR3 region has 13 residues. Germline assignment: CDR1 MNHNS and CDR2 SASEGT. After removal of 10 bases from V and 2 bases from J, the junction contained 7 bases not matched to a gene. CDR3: CATRTQGNYGYTF. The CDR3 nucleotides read TGTGCCACTAGAACACAGGGGAACTATGGCTACACCTTC.

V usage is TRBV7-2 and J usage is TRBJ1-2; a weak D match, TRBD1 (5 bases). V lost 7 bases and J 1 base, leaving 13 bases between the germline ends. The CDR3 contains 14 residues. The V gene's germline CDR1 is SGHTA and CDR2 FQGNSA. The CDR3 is CASKPGLNNYGYTF. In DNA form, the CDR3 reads TGTGCCAGCAAACCGGGACTGAATAACTATGGCTACACCTTC.

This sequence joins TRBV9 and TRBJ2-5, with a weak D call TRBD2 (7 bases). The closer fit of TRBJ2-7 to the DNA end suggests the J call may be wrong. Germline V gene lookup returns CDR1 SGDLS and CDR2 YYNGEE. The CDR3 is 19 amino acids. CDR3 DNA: TGTGCCAGCAGCGTGGAAGGGGGGGACCCCTCACGTGCTGCCTACGAGCAGTACTTC. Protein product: CASSVEGGDPSRAAYEQYF.

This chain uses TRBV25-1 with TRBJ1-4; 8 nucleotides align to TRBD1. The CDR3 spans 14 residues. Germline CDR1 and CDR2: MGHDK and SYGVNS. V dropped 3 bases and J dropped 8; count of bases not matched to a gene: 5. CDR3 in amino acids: CASSEVDRDEKLFF. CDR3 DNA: TGTGCCAGCAGTGAGGTGGACAGGGACGAAAAACTGTTTTTT.

The CDR3 DNA is TGTGCCATCAGTTACGCCGGGACAGCAGAGACCCAGTACTTC. Protein sequence: CAISYAGTAETQYF. The V gene is TRBV10-3, the J gene TRBJ2-5, with 7 bases identical to TRBD1. Germline lookup yields CDR1 ENHRY and CDR2 SYGVKD. The CDR3 sequence is 14 residues long. Germline trimming cut 5 bases from V and 4 bases from J; bases unmatched to any gene: 7.

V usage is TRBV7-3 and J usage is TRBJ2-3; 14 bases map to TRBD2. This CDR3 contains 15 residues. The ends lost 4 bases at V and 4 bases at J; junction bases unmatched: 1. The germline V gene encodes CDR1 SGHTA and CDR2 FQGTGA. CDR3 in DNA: TGTGCCAGCAGCTCGGGACTAGCGGGAGCAGATACGCAGTATTTT. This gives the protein CASSSGLAGADTQYF.

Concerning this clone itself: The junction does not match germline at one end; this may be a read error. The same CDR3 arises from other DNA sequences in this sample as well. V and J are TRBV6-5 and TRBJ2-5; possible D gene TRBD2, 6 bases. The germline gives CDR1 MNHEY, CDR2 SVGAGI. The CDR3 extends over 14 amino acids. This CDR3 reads CASSYSASVETQYF. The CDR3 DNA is TGTGCCAGCAGTTACTCGGCTAGCGTCGAGACCCAATACTTC.

DNA of the CDR3: TGCAGCGCCGAGCGGGCGACAGGGACGGGCGAGCAGTACTTC. It translates to CSAERATGTGEQYF. V and J are TRBV29-1 and TRBJ2-7, with D possibly matching TRBD1 (7 bases). The V and J ends lost 7 bases and 6 bases respectively, with 22 bases between them. Per the germline V gene, CDR1 is SQVTM and CDR2 is ANQGSEA. This CDR3 has 14 residues.

CDR3 bases: TGTGCCAGCATGGTCCGACCCGATACAGGGGGTCGGAGGCCCCAGCATTTT. It encodes CASMVRPDTGGRRPQHF. This rearrangement joins TRBV2 to TRBJ1-5; 8 nucleotides align to TRBD1. The V segment lost 7 bases and the J segment 9 bases; nucleotides outside the gene matches: 20. Germline CDR1 is SNHLY and CDR2 is FYNNEI. The CDR3 extends over 17 amino acids.

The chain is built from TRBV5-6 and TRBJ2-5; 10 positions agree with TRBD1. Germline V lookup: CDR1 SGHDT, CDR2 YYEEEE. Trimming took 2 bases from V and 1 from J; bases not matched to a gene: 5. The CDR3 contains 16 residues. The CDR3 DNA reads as TGTGCCAGCAGCTTTAGAGACAGGGGGCTCCAAGAGACCCAGTACTTC. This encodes CASSFRDRGLQETQYF.

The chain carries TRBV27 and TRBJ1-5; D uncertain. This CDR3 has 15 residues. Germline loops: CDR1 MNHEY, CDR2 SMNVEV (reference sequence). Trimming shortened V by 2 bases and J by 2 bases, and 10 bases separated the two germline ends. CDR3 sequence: CASSLNSMGNQPQHF. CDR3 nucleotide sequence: TGTGCCAGCAGTTTAAACAGTATGGGCAATCAGCCCCAGCATTTT.

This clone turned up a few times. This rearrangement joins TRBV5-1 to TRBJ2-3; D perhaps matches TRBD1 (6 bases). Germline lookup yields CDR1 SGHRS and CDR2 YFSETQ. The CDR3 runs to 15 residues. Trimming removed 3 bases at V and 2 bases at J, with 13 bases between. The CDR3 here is CASSWTDRFTDTQYF. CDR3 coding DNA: TGCGCCAGCAGCTGGACGGACAGATTCACAGATACGCAGTATTTT.

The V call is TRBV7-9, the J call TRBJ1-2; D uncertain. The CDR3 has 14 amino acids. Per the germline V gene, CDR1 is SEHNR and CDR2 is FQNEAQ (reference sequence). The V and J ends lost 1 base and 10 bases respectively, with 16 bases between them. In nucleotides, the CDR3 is TGTGCCAGCAGCTTAGGTGGGGAGGCCGGTGACTACACCTTC. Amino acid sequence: CASSLGGEAGDYTF.

The CDR3: CATSRDYSSRGAEAFF. The CDR3 DNA follows: TGTGCCACCAGCAGAGATTACTCTTCGCGGGGCGCTGAAGCTTTCTTT. The rearrangement joins TRBV15 to TRBJ1-1; D is possibly TRBD1 (5 bases). Trimming shortened V by 0 bases and J by 6 bases, and 17 bases separated the two germline ends. Germline-derived CDR1 and CDR2 are LNHNV and YYDKDF (reference sequence). This CDR3 is built from 16 residues.

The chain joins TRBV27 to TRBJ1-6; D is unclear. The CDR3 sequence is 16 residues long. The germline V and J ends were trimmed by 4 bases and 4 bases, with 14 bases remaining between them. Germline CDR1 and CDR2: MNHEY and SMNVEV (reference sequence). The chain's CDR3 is CASSSRPVSYNSPLHF. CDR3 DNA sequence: TGTGCCAGCAGTTCTAGGCCGGTTTCTTATAATTCACCCCTCCACTTT.

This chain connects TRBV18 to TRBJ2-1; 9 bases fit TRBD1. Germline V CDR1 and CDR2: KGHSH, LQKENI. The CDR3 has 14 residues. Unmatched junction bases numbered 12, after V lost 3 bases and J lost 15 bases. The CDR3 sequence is CASSPSGQGISRFF. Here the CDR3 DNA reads TGTGCCAGCTCACCCTCGGGACAGGGCATCTCGAGGTTCTTC.

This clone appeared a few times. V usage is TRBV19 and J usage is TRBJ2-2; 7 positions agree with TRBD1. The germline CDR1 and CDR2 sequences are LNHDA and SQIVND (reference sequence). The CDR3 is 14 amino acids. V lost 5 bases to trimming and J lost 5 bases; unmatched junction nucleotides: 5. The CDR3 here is CASSGTVRTGELFF. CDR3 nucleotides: TGTGCCAGTAGTGGGACAGTAAGGACCGGGGAGCTGTTTTTT.

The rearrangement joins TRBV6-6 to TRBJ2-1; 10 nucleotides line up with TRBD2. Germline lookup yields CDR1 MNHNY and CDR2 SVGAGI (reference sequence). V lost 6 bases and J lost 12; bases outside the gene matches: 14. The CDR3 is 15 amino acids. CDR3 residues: CASSRAGGDLGWQFF. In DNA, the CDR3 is TGTGCCAGCAGCCGAGCGGGGGGGGACCTTGGGTGGCAGTTCTTC.